This T cell receptor beta chain is drawn from a study of control samples from healthy donors and cancer patients. Assay: immunoSEQ multiplex PCR; the TCRdb copy retains only in-frame clones and omits some. The repertoire has about 180,000 clones, more than 90% of them found once; the top ten carry approximately 1.5%. With respect to this clone: This sample also contains other DNA sequences that code for the same CDR3.

Losses at the gene ends were 3 bases for V and 0 bases for J; bases not matched to a gene: 1. Germline V CDR1 and CDR2: LNHNV, YYDKDF (reference sequence). The CDR3 spans 14 residues. The chain links TRBV15 to TRBJ1-1; 7 nucleotides agree with TRBD1. The sample taken for sequencing was blood. The sequence came from a man under 40 in good health. CDR3 sequence: CATSRDRMNTEAFF. CDR3 coding DNA: TGTGCCACCAGCAGGGACAGGATGAACACTGAAGCTTTCTTT. Looking up the rest from reference TRBV15 and TRBJ1-1 gives the full variable domain: DAMVIQNPRYQVTQFGKPVTLSCSQTLNHNVMYWYQQKSSQAPKLLFHYYDKDFNNEADTPDNFQSRRPNTSFCFLDIRSPGLGDTAMYLCATSRDRMNTEAFFGQGTRLTVV.